This T cell receptor (beta chain) was profiled in a study of cytomegalovirus exposure and HLA in healthy donors. Vbeta (60) and Jbeta (13) primers were used in the PCR. The protocol was immunoSEQ multiplex PCR, while the TCRdb copy is restricted to in-frame clones and leaves out a portion. This sample yields roughly 100,000 clones, of which under 85% are seen a single time; about 8.3% belongs to the top ten. Worth noting for this clone: Its antigen remains unknown.

This CDR3 comprises 12 residues. From germline, CDR1 is SEHNR and CDR2 FQNEAQ (reference sequence). Trimming shortened V by 3 bases and J by 3 bases, and 6 bases separated the two germline ends. Overall study findings and caveats: Later analysis showed TCR association rates varying by HLA locus, highest for DRB1 and lowest for HLA-C.

The V and J genes are TRBV7-9 and TRBJ2-7, with a possible D match to TRBD2 (5 bases). The clonotype comes from a middle-aged woman in good health and CMV-seropositive. Sequenced input: PBMCs. This CDR3 is CASSLGVYEQYF. The CDR3 DNA reads as TGTGCCAGCAGCTTGGGAGTCTACGAGCAGTACTTC.